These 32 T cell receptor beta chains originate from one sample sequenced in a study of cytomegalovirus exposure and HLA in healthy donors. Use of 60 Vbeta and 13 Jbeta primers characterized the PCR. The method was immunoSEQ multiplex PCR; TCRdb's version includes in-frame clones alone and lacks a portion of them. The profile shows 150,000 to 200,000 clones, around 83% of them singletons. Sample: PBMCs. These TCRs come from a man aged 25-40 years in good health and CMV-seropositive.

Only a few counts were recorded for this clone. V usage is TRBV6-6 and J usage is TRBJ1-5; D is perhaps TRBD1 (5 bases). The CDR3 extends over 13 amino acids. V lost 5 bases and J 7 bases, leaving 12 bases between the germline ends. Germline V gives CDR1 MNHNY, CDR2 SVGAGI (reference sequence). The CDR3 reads CASSPSGQQPQHF. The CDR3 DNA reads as TGTGCCAGCAGTCCCTCAGGGCAACAGCCCCAGCATTTT.

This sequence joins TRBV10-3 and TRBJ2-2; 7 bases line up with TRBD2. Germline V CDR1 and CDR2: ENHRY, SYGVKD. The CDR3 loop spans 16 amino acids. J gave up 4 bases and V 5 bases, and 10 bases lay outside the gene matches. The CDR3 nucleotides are TGTGCCATCAGTAGTGTGGGCGGGAGTGGCACCGGGGAGCTGTTTTTT. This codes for CAISSVGGSGTGELFF.

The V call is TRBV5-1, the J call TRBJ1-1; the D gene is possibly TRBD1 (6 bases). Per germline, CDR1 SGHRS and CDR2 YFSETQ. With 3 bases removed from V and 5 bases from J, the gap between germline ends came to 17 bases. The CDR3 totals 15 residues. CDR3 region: CASSSVLDRDTEAFF. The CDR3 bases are TGCGCCAGCAGCTCGGTCCTGGACAGAGATACTGAAGCTTTCTTT. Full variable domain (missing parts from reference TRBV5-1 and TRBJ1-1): KAGVTQTPRYLIKTRGQQVTLSCSPISGHRSVSWYQQTPGQGLQFLFEYFSETQRNKGNFPGRFSGRQFSNSRSEMNVSTLELGDSALYLCASSSVLDRDTEAFFGQGTRLTVV.

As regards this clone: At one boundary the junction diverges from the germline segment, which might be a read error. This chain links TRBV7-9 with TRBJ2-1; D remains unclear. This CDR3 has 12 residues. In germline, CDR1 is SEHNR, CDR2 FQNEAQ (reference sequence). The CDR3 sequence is CSSLAPSNEQFF. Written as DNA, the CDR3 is TGTTCCAGCCTGGCCCCCTCTAATGAGCAGTTCTTC.

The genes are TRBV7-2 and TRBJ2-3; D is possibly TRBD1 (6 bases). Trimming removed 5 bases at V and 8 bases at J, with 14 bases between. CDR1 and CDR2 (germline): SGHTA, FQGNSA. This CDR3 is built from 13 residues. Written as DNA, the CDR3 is TGTGCCAGCAGCGGACTGGAAGGGGGTACGCAGTATTTT. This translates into CASSGLEGGTQYF.

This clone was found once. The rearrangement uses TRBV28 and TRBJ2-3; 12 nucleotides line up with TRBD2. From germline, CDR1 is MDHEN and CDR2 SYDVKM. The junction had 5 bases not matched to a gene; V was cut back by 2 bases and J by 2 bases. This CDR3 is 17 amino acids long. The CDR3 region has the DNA TGTGCCAGCAGTTTAGGACTAGCGGGGATTATCACAGATACGCAGTATTTT. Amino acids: CASSLGLAGIITDTQYF.

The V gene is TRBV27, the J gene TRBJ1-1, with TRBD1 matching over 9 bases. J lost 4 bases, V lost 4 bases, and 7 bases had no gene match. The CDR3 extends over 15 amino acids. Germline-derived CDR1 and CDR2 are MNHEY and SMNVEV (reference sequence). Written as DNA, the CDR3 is TGTGCCAGCAGTTCACCGGGACAGGGAGGCACTGAAGCTTTCTTT. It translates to CASSSPGQGGTEAFF.

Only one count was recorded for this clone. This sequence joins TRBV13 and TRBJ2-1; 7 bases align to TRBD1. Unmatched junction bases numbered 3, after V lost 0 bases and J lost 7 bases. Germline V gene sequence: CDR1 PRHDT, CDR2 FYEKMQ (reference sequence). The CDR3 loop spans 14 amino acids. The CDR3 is CASSLGPGGNEQFF. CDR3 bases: TGTGCCAGCAGCTTAGGCCCAGGGGGAAATGAGCAGTTCTTC.

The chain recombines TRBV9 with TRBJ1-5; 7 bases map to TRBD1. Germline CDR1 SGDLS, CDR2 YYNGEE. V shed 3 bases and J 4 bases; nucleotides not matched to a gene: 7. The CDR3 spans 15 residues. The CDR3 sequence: CASSASTGWNQPQHF. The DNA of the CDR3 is TGTGCCAGCAGCGCATCGACAGGGTGGAATCAGCCCCAGCATTTT.

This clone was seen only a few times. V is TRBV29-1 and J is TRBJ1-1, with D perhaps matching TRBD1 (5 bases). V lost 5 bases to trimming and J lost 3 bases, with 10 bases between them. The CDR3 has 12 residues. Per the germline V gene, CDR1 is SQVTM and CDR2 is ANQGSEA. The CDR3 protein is CSVRPQDTEAFF. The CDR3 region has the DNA TGCAGCGTTAGGCCACAGGACACTGAAGCTTTCTTT.

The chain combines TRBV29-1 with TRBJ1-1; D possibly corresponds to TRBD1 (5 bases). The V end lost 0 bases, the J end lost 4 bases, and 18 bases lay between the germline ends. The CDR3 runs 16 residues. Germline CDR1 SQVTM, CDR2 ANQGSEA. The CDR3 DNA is TGCAGCGTTGAAGATCCGCAGAGGAGGGGTTGCACTGAAGCTTTCTTT. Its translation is CSVEDPQRRGCTEAFF.

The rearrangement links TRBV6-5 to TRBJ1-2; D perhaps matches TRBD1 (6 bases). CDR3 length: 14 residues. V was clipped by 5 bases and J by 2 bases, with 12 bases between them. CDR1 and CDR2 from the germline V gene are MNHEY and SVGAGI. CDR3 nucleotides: TGTGCCAGCAGTCCGAGGGGGATCAACTATGGCTACACCTTC. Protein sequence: CASSPRGINYGYTF.

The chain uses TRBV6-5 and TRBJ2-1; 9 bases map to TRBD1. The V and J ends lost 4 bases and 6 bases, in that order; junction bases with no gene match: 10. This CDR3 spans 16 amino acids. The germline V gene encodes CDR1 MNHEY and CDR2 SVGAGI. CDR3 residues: CASSSPGTGKRNEQFF. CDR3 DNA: TGTGCCAGCAGTTCTCCCGGGACAGGGAAACGCAATGAGCAGTTCTTC.

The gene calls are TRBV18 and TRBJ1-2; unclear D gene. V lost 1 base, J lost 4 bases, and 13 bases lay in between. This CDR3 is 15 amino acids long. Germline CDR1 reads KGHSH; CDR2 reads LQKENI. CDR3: CASSPRRSEGYGYTF. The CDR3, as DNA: TGTGCCAGCTCACCACGGAGGAGTGAGGGCTATGGCTACACCTTC.

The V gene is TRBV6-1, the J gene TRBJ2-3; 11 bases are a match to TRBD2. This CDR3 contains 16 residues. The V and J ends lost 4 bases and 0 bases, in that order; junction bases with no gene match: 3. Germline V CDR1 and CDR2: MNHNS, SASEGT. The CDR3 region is CASSGASGRSTDTQYF. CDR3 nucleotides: TGTGCCAGCAGTGGGGCTAGCGGGAGGAGCACAGATACGCAGTATTTT.

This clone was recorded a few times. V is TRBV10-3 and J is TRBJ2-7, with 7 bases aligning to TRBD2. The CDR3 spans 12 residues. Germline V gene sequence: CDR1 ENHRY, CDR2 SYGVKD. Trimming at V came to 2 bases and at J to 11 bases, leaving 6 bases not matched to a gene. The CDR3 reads CAISETRGEEYV. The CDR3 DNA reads TGTGCCATCAGTGAGACCCGGGGGGAGGAGTACGTC.

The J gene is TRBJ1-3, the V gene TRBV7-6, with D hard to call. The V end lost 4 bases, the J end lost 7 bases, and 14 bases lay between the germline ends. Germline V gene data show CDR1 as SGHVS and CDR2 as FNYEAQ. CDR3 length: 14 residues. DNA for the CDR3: TGTGCCAGCAGCTCCCGTGGGCGGGAGAACACCATATATTTT. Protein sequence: CASSSRGRENTIYF.

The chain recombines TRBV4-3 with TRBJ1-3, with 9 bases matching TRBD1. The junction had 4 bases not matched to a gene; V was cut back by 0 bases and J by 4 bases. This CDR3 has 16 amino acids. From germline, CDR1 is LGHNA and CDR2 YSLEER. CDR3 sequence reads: CASSQDYRGRGNTIYF. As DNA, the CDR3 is TGCGCCAGCAGCCAAGATTACAGGGGGCGCGGAAACACCATATATTTT.

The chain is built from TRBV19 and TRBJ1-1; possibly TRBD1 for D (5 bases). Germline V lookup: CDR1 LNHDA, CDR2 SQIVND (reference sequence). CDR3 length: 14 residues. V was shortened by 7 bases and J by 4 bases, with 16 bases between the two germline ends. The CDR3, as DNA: TGTGCCAGTATCCGGGGGGGGGAGGGCACTGAAGCTTTCTTT. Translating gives CASIRGGEGTEAFF. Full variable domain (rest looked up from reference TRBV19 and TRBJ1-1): DGGITQSPKYLFRKEGQNVTLSCEQNLNHDAMYWYRQDPGQGLRLIYYSQIVNDFQKGDIAEGYSVSREKKESFPLTVTSAQKNPTAFYLCASIRGGEGTEAFFGQGTRLTVV.

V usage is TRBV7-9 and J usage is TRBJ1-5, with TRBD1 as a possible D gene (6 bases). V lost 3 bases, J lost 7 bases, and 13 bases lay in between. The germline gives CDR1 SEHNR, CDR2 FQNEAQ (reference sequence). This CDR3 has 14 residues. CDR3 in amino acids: CASSFRGAGQPQHF. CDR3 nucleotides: TGTGCCAGCAGCTTTCGGGGGGCAGGGCAGCCCCAGCATTTT. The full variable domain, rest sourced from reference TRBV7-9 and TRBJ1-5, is DTGVSQNPRHKITKRGQNVTFRCDPISEHNRLYWYRQTLGQGPEFLTYFQNEAQLEKSRLLSDRFSAERPKGSFSTLEIQRTEQGDSAMYLCASSFRGAGQPQHFGDGTRLSIL.

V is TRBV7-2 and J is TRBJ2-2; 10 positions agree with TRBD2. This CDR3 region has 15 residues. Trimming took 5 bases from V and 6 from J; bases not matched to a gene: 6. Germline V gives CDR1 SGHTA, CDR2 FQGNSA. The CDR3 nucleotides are TGTGCCAGCAGCATACTAGCGGGAAACCCCGGGGAGCTGTTTTTT. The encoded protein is CASSILAGNPGELFF.

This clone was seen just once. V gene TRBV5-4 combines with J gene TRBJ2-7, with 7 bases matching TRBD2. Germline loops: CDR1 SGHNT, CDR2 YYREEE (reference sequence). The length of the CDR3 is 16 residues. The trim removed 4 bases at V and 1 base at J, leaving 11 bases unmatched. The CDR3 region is CASSIWSGGTSYEQYF. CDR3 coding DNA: TGTGCCAGCAGCATCTGGTCGGGAGGTACTTCCTACGAGCAGTACTTC.

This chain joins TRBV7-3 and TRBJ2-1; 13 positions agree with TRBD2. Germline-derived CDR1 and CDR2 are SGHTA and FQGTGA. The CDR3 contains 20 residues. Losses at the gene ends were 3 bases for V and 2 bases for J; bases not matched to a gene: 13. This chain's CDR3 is CASSLSPHPGLAGTYNEQFF. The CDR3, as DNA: TGTGCCAGCAGCTTGAGTCCCCACCCGGGACTAGCGGGAACCTACAATGAGCAGTTCTTC.

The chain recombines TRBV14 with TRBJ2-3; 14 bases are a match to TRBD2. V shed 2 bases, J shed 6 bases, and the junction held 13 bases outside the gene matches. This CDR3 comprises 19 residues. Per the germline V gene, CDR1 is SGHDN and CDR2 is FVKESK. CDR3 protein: CASSQIGTSGSLLGDTQYF. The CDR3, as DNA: TGTGCCAGCAGCCAAATCGGGACTAGCGGGAGTTTGTTGGGGGATACGCAGTATTTT.

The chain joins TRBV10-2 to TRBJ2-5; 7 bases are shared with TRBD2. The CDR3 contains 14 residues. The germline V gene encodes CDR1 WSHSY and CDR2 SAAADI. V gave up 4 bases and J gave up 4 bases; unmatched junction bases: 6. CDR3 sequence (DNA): TGCGCCAGCAGTGTGGGCGGGAGTGGAGAGACCCAGTACTTC. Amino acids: CASSVGGSGETQYF.

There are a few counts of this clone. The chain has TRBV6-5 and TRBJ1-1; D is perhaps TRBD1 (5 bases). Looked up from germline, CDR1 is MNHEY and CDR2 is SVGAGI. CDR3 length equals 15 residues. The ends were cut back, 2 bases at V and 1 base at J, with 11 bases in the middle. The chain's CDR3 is CASSYVDIRNTEAFF. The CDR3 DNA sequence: TGTGCCAGCAGTTACGTGGACATCAGGAACACTGAAGCTTTCTTT.

Here the CDR3 DNA reads TGTGCCAGCAGCTTAGATTGGACTAGAAGCAATGAGCAGTTCTTC. It specifies CASSLDWTRSNEQFF. V is TRBV7-9 and J is TRBJ2-1; 7 bases align to TRBD2. The V gene's germline CDR1 is SEHNR and CDR2 FQNEAQ (reference sequence). This CDR3 region has 15 residues. V dropped 1 base and J dropped 6; count of bases not matched to a gene: 6.

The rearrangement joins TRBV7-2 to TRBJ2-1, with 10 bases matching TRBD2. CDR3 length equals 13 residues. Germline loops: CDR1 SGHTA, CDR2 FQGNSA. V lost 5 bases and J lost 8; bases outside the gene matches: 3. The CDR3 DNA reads TGTGCCAGCAGCACTAGCGGGAATCATGAGCAGTTCTTC. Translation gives CASSTSGNHEQFF.

The CDR3 region has the DNA TGCGCCAGCAGCTTACCCGAGACAGGGCACGGGGAGCTGTTTTTT. Amino acid sequence: CASSLPETGHGELFF. The J gene is TRBJ2-2, the V gene TRBV5-1, with TRBD1 identical over 7 bases. The J segment lost 7 bases and the V segment lost 2 bases, leaving 8 bases of the junction unmatched. CDR1 is SGHRS and CDR2 is YFSETQ in the germline V gene. This CDR3 is 15 amino acids long. The variable domain in full, with the rest retrieved from reference TRBV5-1 and TRBJ2-2, is KAGVTQTPRYLIKTRGQQVTLSCSPISGHRSVSWYQQTPGQGLQFLFEYFSETQRNKGNFPGRFSGRQFSNSRSEMNVSTLELGDSALYLCASSLPETGHGELFFGEGSRLTVL.

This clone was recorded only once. DNA of the CDR3: TGTGCCAGCTCACCACCATCCCCAACTGAAGCTTTCTTT. This translates into CASSPPSPTEAFF. The chain employs TRBV18 and TRBJ1-1; no clear D gene. V was pared by 0 bases and J by 5 bases, with 7 bases between. This CDR3 comprises 13 residues. Germline V lookup: CDR1 KGHSH, CDR2 LQKENI.

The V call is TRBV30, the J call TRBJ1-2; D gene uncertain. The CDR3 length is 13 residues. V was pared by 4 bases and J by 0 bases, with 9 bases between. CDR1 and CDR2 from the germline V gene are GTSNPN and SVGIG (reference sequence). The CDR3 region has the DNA TGTGCCTGGATTCGGGGTACTAACTATGGCTACACCTTC. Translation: CAWIRGTNYGYTF.

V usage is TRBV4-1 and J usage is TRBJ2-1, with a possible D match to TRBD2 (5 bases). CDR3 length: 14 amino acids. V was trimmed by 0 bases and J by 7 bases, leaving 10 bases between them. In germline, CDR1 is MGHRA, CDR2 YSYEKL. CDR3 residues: CASSQELASNEQFF. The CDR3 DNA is TGCGCCAGCAGCCAAGAGCTAGCTTCGAATGAGCAGTTCTTC.